The 27 T cell receptor beta chains listed next were all sequenced from one sample in a study of blood T cell repertoires in COVID-19. The assay was immunoSEQ multiplex PCR, and TCRdb's table has in-frame clones only and misses some. Of 250,000 or so clones listed, 70% to 90% are singletons. The sequenced sample consisted of peripheral blood. The receptors originated from a man aged 18 to 30 with active or convalescent COVID-19.

The CDR3 DNA reads as TGTGCCACCAGCAGATCCGGACATTATAGCAATGAGCAGTTCTTC. Translating it yields CATSRSGHYSNEQFF. The V call is TRBV15, the J call TRBJ2-1; D possibly corresponds to TRBD1 (5 bases). The germline CDR1 and CDR2 sequences are LNHNV and YYDKDF (reference sequence). There are 15 residues in the CDR3. Trimming took 2 bases from V and 6 from J, leaving 14 bases between them.

This chain joins TRBV7-9 and TRBJ1-2; a possible D gene is TRBD1 (5 bases). This CDR3 region has 15 residues. The germline V gene has CDR1 SEHNR and CDR2 FQNEAQ (reference sequence). The ends were cut back, 6 bases at V and 8 bases at J, with 22 bases in the middle. CDR3 loop: CASSPGGGESKGYTF. CDR3 sequence (DNA): TGTGCCAGCAGTCCTGGCGGGGGGGAGTCGAAGGGCTACACCTTC.

The chain combines TRBV7-9 with TRBJ2-2; D is possibly TRBD1 (7 bases). This CDR3 has 14 amino acids. The germline CDR1 and CDR2 sequences are SEHNR and FQNEAQ (reference sequence). V lost 11 bases to trimming and J lost 6 bases, with 19 bases between them. CDR3 amino acids: CAAPRRGQAGELFF. CDR3 nucleotide sequence: TGTGCCGCCCCCAGGAGGGGGCAGGCCGGGGAGCTGTTTTTT.

This chain links TRBV7-2 with TRBJ2-2; possibly TRBD2 for D (7 bases). Germline V lookup: CDR1 SGHTA, CDR2 FQGNSA. The CDR3 has 16 amino acids. The V and J ends lost 1 base and 6 bases respectively, with 15 bases between them. CDR3 DNA sequence: TGTGCCAGCAGCTTAGTGGTGGGGGGGCCCCCCGGGGAGCTGTTTTTT. Protein: CASSLVVGGPPGELFF.

The chain couples TRBV11-1 to TRBJ2-3; D may be TRBD1 (6 bases). The V gene lost 4 bases and the J gene lost 0 bases, with 11 bases spanning the gap. Germline V gene data show CDR1 as SGHAT and CDR2 as FQDESV (reference sequence). The CDR3 consists of 15 residues. For the CDR3, the DNA is TGTGCCAGCAGCTCCAGGGGACCAAGCACAGATACGCAGTATTTT. As protein: CASSSRGPSTDTQYF.

The V gene is TRBV7-2, the J gene TRBJ2-1; D is unresolved. Germline assignment: CDR1 SGHTA and CDR2 FQGNSA. CDR3 length: 13 residues. Trimming left V 1 base short and J 3 bases short, with 4 bases between. For the CDR3, the DNA is TGTGCCAGCAGCTTAGACTACTACAATGAGCAGTTCTTC. Translated, it gives CASSLDYYNEQFF.

This rearrangement joins TRBV7-9 to TRBJ1-3, with 7 bases identical to TRBD1. Losses at the gene ends were 5 bases for V and 10 bases for J; bases not matched to a gene: 5. Germline loops: CDR1 SEHNR, CDR2 FQNEAQ (reference sequence). This CDR3 comprises 12 residues. CDR3 nucleotides: TGTGCCAGCAGCATAACAGGGGTAACCATATATTTT. This gives the protein CASSITGVTIYF.

The V gene is TRBV7-8, the J gene TRBJ1-5; 7 bases match TRBD1. Germline lookup yields CDR1 SGHVS and CDR2 FQNEAQ. This CDR3 comprises 16 residues. The J segment lost 1 base and the V segment lost 9 bases, leaving 12 bases of the junction unmatched. The CDR3 nucleotides read TGTGCCAGGATACTGGGGGCAGGGGGAAGCAATCAGCCCCAGCATTTT. As protein: CARILGAGGSNQPQHF.

The chain couples TRBV27 to TRBJ2-1; 11 nucleotides align to TRBD2. The V segment lost 5 bases and the J segment 0 bases; nucleotides outside the gene matches: 3. The CDR3 has 16 residues. Germline V gene data show CDR1 as MNHEY and CDR2 as SMNVEV (reference sequence). The CDR3 protein is CASSPGTSGSYNEQFF. CDR3 nucleotide sequence: TGTGCCAGCAGTCCCGGGACTAGCGGCTCCTACAATGAGCAGTTCTTC.

The chain has TRBV2 and TRBJ1-1, with TRBD1 matching 8 bases. Trimming took 3 bases from V and 5 from J; bases not matched to a gene: 11. CDR3 length: 16 residues. The germline V gene has CDR1 SNHLY and CDR2 FYNNEI. The CDR3 region has the DNA TGTGCCAGCAGTGACCCTGGGGACAGGAGATATACTGAAGCTTTCTTT. The encoded protein is CASSDPGDRRYTEAFF.

The chain links TRBV7-2 to TRBJ2-1; maybe TRBD1 (6 bases). The CDR3 is 14 amino acids. From germline, CDR1 is SGHTA and CDR2 FQGNSA. The V and J ends lost 5 bases and 8 bases respectively, with 16 bases between them. CDR3 nucleotide sequence: TGTGCCAGCAGCCCACCGACAGGATACGATGAGCAGTTCTTC. This sequence encodes CASSPPTGYDEQFF. The full variable domain, rest sourced from reference TRBV7-2 and TRBJ2-1, is GAGVSQSPSNKVTEKGKDVELRCDPISGHTALYWYRQSLGQGLEFLIYFQGNSAPDKSGLPSDRFSAERTGGSVSTLTIQRTQQEDSAVYLCASSPPTGYDEQFFGPGTRLTVL.

This clone was seen a single time. V and J are TRBV5-1 and TRBJ1-1, with D uncertain. Per germline, CDR1 SGHRS and CDR2 YFSETQ. The CDR3 is made up of 14 amino acids. The V gene lost 0 bases and the J gene lost 1 base, with 7 bases spanning the gap. In DNA form, the CDR3 reads TGCGCCAGCAGCTTGGACAGTCCGAACACTGAAGCTTTCTTT. It translates to CASSLDSPNTEAFF. Full variable domain (remainder filled in from reference TRBV5-1 and TRBJ1-1): KAGVTQTPRYLIKTRGQQVTLSCSPISGHRSVSWYQQTPGQGLQFLFEYFSETQRNKGNFPGRFSGRQFSNSRSEMNVSTLELGDSALYLCASSLDSPNTEAFFGQGTRLTVV.

In this sample, this clone turned up once. The gene calls are TRBV5-1 and TRBJ1-1, with TRBD1 as a possible D gene (6 bases). CDR3 length: 15 residues. The germline V gene encodes CDR1 SGHRS and CDR2 YFSETQ. V lost 4 bases to trimming and J lost 4 bases, with 17 bases between them. CDR3: CASSLPGGPGTEAFF. Here the CDR3 DNA reads TGCGCCAGCAGCCTCCCGGGGGGGCCGGGCACTGAAGCTTTCTTT. Full variable domain (outside the CDR3, taken from reference TRBV5-1 and TRBJ1-1): KAGVTQTPRYLIKTRGQQVTLSCSPISGHRSVSWYQQTPGQGLQFLFEYFSETQRNKGNFPGRFSGRQFSNSRSEMNVSTLELGDSALYLCASSLPGGPGTEAFFGQGTRLTVV.

The J gene is TRBJ1-2, the V gene TRBV9; TRBD1 matches at 7 bases. Germline lookup yields CDR1 SGDLS and CDR2 YYNGEE. V lost 4 bases to trimming and J lost 4 bases; unmatched junction nucleotides: 4. The CDR3 totals 13 residues. The CDR3 sequence is CASSPGDSYGYTF. CDR3 DNA sequence: TGTGCCAGCAGCCCTGGGGACAGCTATGGCTACACCTTC.

The chain uses TRBV18 and TRBJ1-2, with D maybe TRBD1 (6 bases). The CDR3 extends over 14 amino acids. The germline V gene encodes CDR1 KGHSH and CDR2 LQKENI. Trimming removed 3 bases from V and 6 bases from J, with 14 bases in between. CDR3 in amino acids: CASSPPDRNNGYTF. The CDR3 DNA sequence: TGTGCCAGCTCACCGCCCGACAGGAATAATGGCTACACCTTC.

The rearrangement joins TRBV4-1 to TRBJ1-1, with no clear D. Germline V gene data show CDR1 as MGHRA and CDR2 as YSYEKL. The CDR3 has 13 amino acids. Trimming pared 4 bases from V and 9 bases from J, leaving 15 bases between. CDR3 amino acids: CASSLSSRRKAFF. The CDR3 DNA follows: TGCGCCAGCAGCCTTTCCTCACGGAGAAAAGCTTTCTTT.

The V gene is TRBV11-2, the J gene TRBJ2-1; D call uncertain. The CDR3 contains 13 residues. The germline V gene has CDR1 SGHAT and CDR2 FQNNGV. Between the trimmed V and J ends, which lost 4 bases and 8 bases, there was a span of 12 bases. In nucleotides, the CDR3 is TGTGCCAGCAGCTACACTATGTTGTATGAGCAGTTCTTC. Translated: CASSYTMLYEQFF.

The V and J genes are TRBV7-2 and TRBJ2-7, with D maybe TRBD1 (6 bases). Germline CDR1 and CDR2: SGHTA and FQGNSA. The CDR3 is 15 amino acids. V lost 0 bases and J 4 bases, leaving 13 bases between the germline ends. The CDR3 loop is CASSLADRRAYEQYF. In DNA form, the CDR3 reads TGTGCCAGCAGCTTAGCCGACAGGCGGGCTTACGAGCAGTACTTC.

The chain recombines TRBV28 with TRBJ2-7; 8 bases are shared with TRBD2. This CDR3 comprises 13 residues. V lost 5 bases and J lost 5; bases outside the gene matches: 5. Germline V gives CDR1 MDHEN, CDR2 SYDVKM. In nucleotides, the CDR3 is TGTGCCAGCAGTGGACTGCGGGAGGACGAGCAGTACTTC. It translates to CASSGLREDEQYF.

This clone was recorded only once. V is TRBV7-3 and J is TRBJ2-7; 8 bases map to TRBD1. CDR3 length: 13 residues. The V gene end was trimmed by 5 bases and the J gene end by 3 bases; junction bases not matched to a gene: 3. Looked up from germline, CDR1 is SGHTA and CDR2 is FQGTGA. CDR3 bases: TGTGCCAGCAGCCCAACAGGGGGCTACGAGCAGTACTTC. It is translated as CASSPTGGYEQYF.

The CDR3 DNA reads TGTGCCAGCAGTGAAGGGACGGACTTCCTCGCACAAGAGACCCAGTACTTC. The encoded protein is CASSEGTDFLAQETQYF. The chain combines TRBV6-1 with TRBJ2-5; perhaps TRBD2 as D (5 bases). V was clipped by 1 base and J by 2 bases, with 17 bases between them. This CDR3 contains 17 residues. Germline loops: CDR1 MNHNS, CDR2 SASEGT.

The V call is TRBV6-5, the J call TRBJ1-1, with D possibly being TRBD1 (5 bases). The CDR3 covers 15 residues. Germline V gene lookup returns CDR1 MNHEY and CDR2 SVGAGI. V dropped 5 bases and J dropped 1 base, with 14 bases sitting between them. Here the CDR3 reads CASSPRSGPNTEAFF. As DNA, the CDR3 is TGTGCCAGCAGTCCGCGATCAGGGCCGAACACTGAAGCTTTCTTT.

The CDR3 nucleotides are TGTGCCTGGACTAGCGGGGGGTACGAGCAGTACTTC. Its translation: CAWTSGGYEQYF. The chain has TRBV30 and TRBJ2-7, with TRBD2 matching 11 bases. V lost 4 bases and J lost 4; bases outside the gene matches: 0. The germline V gene has CDR1 GTSNPN and CDR2 SVGIG (reference sequence). The CDR3 covers 12 residues.

The rearrangement uses TRBV9 and TRBJ1-4, with 8 bases aligning to TRBD1. The CDR3 consists of 14 residues. The germline gives CDR1 SGDLS, CDR2 YYNGEE. The trim removed 4 bases at V and 8 bases at J, leaving 7 bases unmatched. This chain's CDR3 is CASSPQGAREKLFF. The DNA for the CDR3 is TGTGCCAGCAGCCCTCAGGGGGCAAGAGAAAAACTGTTTTTT.

The CDR3: CSGAGGWGMNTEAFF. The CDR3 DNA follows: TGCAGCGGGGCAGGGGGCTGGGGGATGAACACTGAAGCTTTCTTT. The chain joins TRBV29-1 to TRBJ1-1; 8 bases agree with TRBD1. Germline V CDR1 and CDR2: SQVTM, ANQGSEA. The CDR3 runs to 15 residues. V dropped 7 bases and J dropped 0; count of bases not matched to a gene: 10.

This clone has just one count. The chain uses TRBV10-3 and TRBJ2-7; no clear D gene. The length of the CDR3 is 11 residues. Germline CDR1 ENHRY, CDR2 SYGVKD. V gave up 3 bases and J gave up 4 bases, with 4 bases separating them. The CDR3 spells CAISDLYEQYF. The CDR3 bases are TGTGCCATCAGTGACCTTTACGAGCAGTACTTC.

This chain uses TRBV11-2 with TRBJ1-1; D remains ambiguous. Per germline, CDR1 SGHAT and CDR2 FQNNGV. The CDR3 extends over 14 amino acids. The germline V and J ends were trimmed by 6 bases and 3 bases, with 14 bases remaining between them. The CDR3 region is CASSRGLGYTEAFF. In DNA form, the CDR3 reads TGTGCCAGCAGTCGGGGTCTAGGGTACACTGAAGCTTTCTTT.